The 32 T cell receptor beta chains given below trace back to one sample, sequenced in a study of blood T cells in healthy people across ages. A second PCR of roughly 7 to 11 cycles used a sample-barcoded 5' primer and a J-beta primer mix. Via MiXCR, TCRdb re-called the 5' RACE reads, giving one row per CDR3 protein. The sample has 1.5 million to 2 million distinct CDR3 sequences; about 35% are singletons. Sequencing used blood. The receptors were gathered from a woman aged 25 to 39 in good health.

This clonotype showed up just a few times. This chain joins TRBV20-1 and TRBJ2-1, with a tentative D call TRBD2 (5 bases). Trimming took 2 bases from V and 3 from J, leaving 11 bases between them. CDR1 is DFQATT and CDR2 is SNEGSKA in the germline V gene (reference sequence). The CDR3 totals 14 residues. This CDR3 is CSARTAAGYNEQFF. DNA for the CDR3: TGCAGTGCTAGAACAGCGGCTGGCTACAATGAGCAGTTCTTC.

CDR3 in amino acids: CSTEAGGSQETQYF. DNA for the CDR3: TGCAGTACCGAAGCGGGAGGATCACAAGAGACCCAGTACTTC. The chain uses TRBV20-1 and TRBJ2-5; 9 bases agree with TRBD2. The CDR3 runs to 14 residues. V gave up 8 bases and J gave up 2 bases; unmatched junction bases: 9. Germline V gene data show CDR1 as DFQATT and CDR2 as SNEGSKA (reference sequence).

The chain carries TRBV29-1 and TRBJ2-7; possibly TRBD1 for D (8 bases). The V and J ends lost 2 bases and 12 bases respectively, with 17 bases between them. Germline lookup yields CDR1 SQVTM and CDR2 ANQGSEA. The CDR3 sequence is 12 residues long. The CDR3, as DNA: TGCAGCGTTGAATCTACAGGGGGGGGAGCGTACTTC. Its translation: CSVESTGGGAYF.

This chain links TRBV2 with TRBJ2-5, with TRBD1 matching over 9 bases. With 6 bases clipped from V and 5 bases from J, the junction kept 10 bases outside the gene matches. CDR3 length: 15 residues. Germline CDR1 SNHLY, CDR2 FYNNEI. The CDR3, as DNA: TGTGCCAGCAGCCCGACGGGACAGGGTATCGAGACCCAGTACTTC. It is translated as CASSPTGQGIETQYF.

This clonotype occurred once. This chain links TRBV2 with TRBJ2-1; 12 positions agree with TRBD2. CDR1 SNHLY and CDR2 FYNNEI come from the germline V gene. Germline trimming cut 10 bases from V and 6 bases from J; bases unmatched to any gene: 7. The CDR3 extends over 14 amino acids. The CDR3 DNA sequence: TGTGCCACCAGCGGACTAGCGGGGTGCAATGAGCAGTTCTTC. Translated, it gives CATSGLAGCNEQFF.

Only a few counts were recorded for this clonotype. The rearrangement joins TRBV6-2 or TRBV6-3 to TRBJ2-1; D perhaps matches TRBD2 (6 bases). Trimming took 8 bases from V and 9 from J, leaving 11 bases between them. From germline, CDR1 is MNHEY and CDR2 SVGEGT. This CDR3 spans 11 amino acids. CDR3 DNA: TGTGCCAGCTCTAGCGAGGGTGAGCAGTTCTTC. Encoded protein: CASSSEGEQFF.

The chain has TRBV4-2 and TRBJ1-4; weak D call: TRBD1 (5 bases). Germline CDR1 is LGHNA and CDR2 is YNFKEQ. The CDR3 is 16 residues long. V lost 2 bases to trimming and J lost 5 bases, with 15 bases between them. Here the CDR3 DNA reads TGTGCCAGCAGCCAACACCCCGGGACGGTAAATGAAAAACTGTTTTTT. It codes for CASSQHPGTVNEKLFF.

Concerning this clonotype: This may stem from a read error, because a much larger clone lies one nucleotide away. The chain is built from TRBV29-1 and TRBJ2-7, with D tentatively TRBD1 (5 bases). Germline V gene data show CDR1 as SQVTM and CDR2 as ANQGSEA. The CDR3 runs 13 residues. The CDR3 nucleotides read TGCAGCGTTGAAAGGCAGGGCTCCTACGAGCGGTACTTC. Translation: CSVERQGSYERYF.

The chain has TRBV27 and TRBJ2-1; 10 nucleotides align to TRBD2. CDR3 size: 15 residues. J was trimmed by 7 bases and V by 6 bases; bases with no gene match: 9. Germline V gene lookup returns CDR1 MNHEY and CDR2 SMNVEV (reference sequence). The CDR3 DNA sequence: TGTGCCAGCAGGCAAGCGGGGGGGCTTAGGAATGAGCAGTTCTTC. Its protein product is CASRQAGGLRNEQFF.

The chain uses TRBV6-4 and TRBJ2-1; 7 bases agree with TRBD2. The germline CDR1 and CDR2 sequences are MRHNA and SNTAGT. The trim removed 6 bases at V and 10 bases at J, leaving 9 bases unmatched. The CDR3 sequence is 13 residues long. The CDR3 protein is CASSPGTMGEQFF. The CDR3, as DNA: TGTGCCAGCAGCCCTGGGACTATGGGGGAGCAGTTCTTC.

The V and J genes are TRBV9 and TRBJ2-7, with 8 bases aligning to TRBD1. The CDR3 is made up of 15 amino acids. Germline values: CDR1 SGDLS, CDR2 YYNGEE. With V trimmed by 4 bases and J by 0 bases, 6 bases remained unmatched. This chain's CDR3 is CASSPGDRSSYEQYF. The CDR3 nucleotides read TGTGCCAGCAGCCCGGGGGACAGGAGCTCCTACGAGCAGTACTTC. Full variable domain (missing parts from reference TRBV9 and TRBJ2-7): DSGVTQTPKHLITATGQRVTLRCSPRSGDLSVYWYQQSLDQGLQFLIQYYNGEERAKGNILERFSAQQFPDLHSELNLSSLELGDSALYFCASSPGDRSSYEQYFGPGTRLTVT.

This clonotype has just a few counts. The gene calls are TRBV13 and TRBJ2-2, with 7 bases fitting TRBD1. From germline, CDR1 is PRHDT and CDR2 FYEKMQ (reference sequence). The CDR3 is made up of 17 amino acids. Trimming cost V 6 bases and J 2 bases; bases outside gene matches: 12. The CDR3 protein is CASSYPRDSANTGELFF. The CDR3 DNA follows: TGTGCCAGCAGTTACCCCCGGGACAGCGCTAACACCGGGGAGCTGTTTTTT.

In this sample, this clonotype turned up a few times. This chain joins TRBV7-9 and TRBJ1-4; the D gene is possibly TRBD1 (6 bases). Germline V gives CDR1 SEHNR, CDR2 FQNEAQ (reference sequence). V lost 5 bases and J 8 bases, leaving 18 bases between the germline ends. The length of the CDR3 is 15 residues. CDR3 in amino acids: CASSPYTGKDEKLFF. CDR3 sequence (DNA): TGTGCCAGCAGCCCCTATACAGGGAAAGACGAAAAACTGTTTTTT.

The chain has TRBV10-2 and TRBJ2-5; D possibly corresponds to TRBD2 (7 bases). V was pared by 0 bases and J by 11 bases, with 19 bases between. This CDR3 comprises 15 residues. CDR1 is WSHSY and CDR2 is SAAADI in the germline V gene. The CDR3 DNA is TGCGCCAGCAGTGAGTCGGCGGGGGCGGCCTACGGGCAGTACTTC. It codes for CASSESAGAAYGQYF.

With regard to this clonotype: Possible read error: a much larger clone is one base away. V usage is TRBV29-1 and J usage is TRBJ2-1; TRBD2 is a possible D gene (5 bases). CDR3 length: 15 residues. V lost 8 bases to trimming and J lost 2 bases, with 19 bases between them. CDR1 is SQVTM and CDR2 is ANQGSEA in the germline V gene. The CDR3 region is CSLSSTEATYNEQFF. CDR3 DNA sequence: TGCAGCCTTTCCTCGACGGAGGCTACCTACAATGAGCAGTTCTTC.

The chain combines TRBV20-1 with TRBJ2-7; 7 bases are shared with TRBD1. The CDR3 extends over 15 amino acids. CDR1 is DFQATT, CDR2 SNEGSKA, per germline (reference sequence). V trimming: 5 bases; J trimming: 6 bases; junction bases outside the gene matches: 16. The CDR3 DNA is TGCAGTGCTGGCAACAGGGGCTCGTCCGCGTCCGAGCAGTACTTC. Its protein product is CSAGNRGSSASEQYF.

This clonotype was seen many times. CDR3 region: CASSGRIDYNEQFF. The CDR3 region has the DNA TGTGCCAGCAGTGGGCGAATCGACTACAATGAGCAGTTCTTC. J is TRBJ2-1 and V is TRBV12-3 or TRBV12-4; D call uncertain. V was trimmed by 5 bases and J by 3 bases, leaving 11 bases between them. The CDR3 sequence is 14 residues long.

This clonotype appeared many times. The genes are TRBV5-1 and TRBJ2-3; D remains ambiguous. This CDR3 is built from 15 residues. Trimming took 0 bases from V and 0 from J, leaving 8 bases between them. Germline V gives CDR1 SGHRS, CDR2 YFSETQ. The CDR3 coding sequence is TGCGCCAGCAGCTTGGACGGATCTAGCACAGATACGCAGTATTTT. Encoded protein: CASSLDGSSTDTQYF.

This chain links TRBV6-6 with TRBJ1-6; D remains unclear. The germline V gene has CDR1 MNHNY and CDR2 SVGAGI (reference sequence). The CDR3 is 11 amino acids. The V and J ends lost 8 bases and 7 bases respectively, with 6 bases between them. The CDR3, as DNA: TGTGCCAGCTCGGCGAATTCACCCCTCCACTTT. Translating it yields CASSANSPLHF.

The rearrangement links TRBV6-6 to TRBJ2-5; D perhaps matches TRBD2 (5 bases). This CDR3 contains 13 residues. CDR1 MNHNY and CDR2 SVGAGI come from the germline V gene (reference sequence). Trimming removed 5 bases at V and 11 bases at J, with 18 bases between. CDR3 sequence reads: CASSPGRLNEQYF. CDR3 DNA: TGTGCCAGCAGTCCCGGACGACTAAATGAGCAGTACTTC.

The gene calls are TRBV29-1 and TRBJ1-2, with TRBD1 identical over 9 bases. Germline-derived CDR1 and CDR2 are SQVTM and ANQGSEA. This CDR3 spans 13 amino acids. Trimming took 8 bases from V and 4 from J; bases not matched to a gene: 8. The CDR3 protein is CSSGTGTLYGYTF. In DNA, the CDR3 is TGCAGCTCAGGGACAGGGACCCTCTATGGCTACACCTTC.

This chain uses TRBV6-1 with TRBJ2-1; TRBD1 aligns across 7 bases. The V and J ends lost 4 bases and 6 bases, in that order; junction bases with no gene match: 6. The CDR3 spans 14 residues. The germline CDR1 and CDR2 sequences are MNHNS and SASEGT. This chain's CDR3 is CASSAGGLPNEQFF. The CDR3 DNA reads as TGTGCCAGCAGTGCAGGGGGTCTGCCCAATGAGCAGTTCTTC.

The chain carries TRBV2 and TRBJ1-1, with no clear D. The V and J ends lost 2 bases and 6 bases respectively, with 13 bases between them. CDR3 size: 14 residues. CDR1 is SNHLY, CDR2 FYNNEI, per germline. CDR3 protein: CASSEPGRSPEAFF. The CDR3 nucleotides are TGTGCCAGCAGTGAACCTGGACGGTCTCCTGAAGCTTTCTTT.

The chain couples TRBV5-6 to TRBJ2-2; maybe TRBD2 (5 bases). This CDR3 has 15 amino acids. V lost 2 bases, J lost 1 base, and 9 bases lay in between. Germline assignment: CDR1 SGHDT and CDR2 YYEEEE. CDR3 region: CASSLAELNTGELFF. CDR3 nucleotides: TGTGCCAGCAGCTTAGCGGAGCTGAACACCGGGGAGCTGTTTTTT.

The chain combines TRBV18 with TRBJ1-4; D is ambiguous. V dropped 5 bases and J dropped 5 bases, with 9 bases sitting between them. CDR1 KGHSH and CDR2 LQKENI come from the germline V gene. The CDR3 has 13 residues. The CDR3 DNA follows: TGTGCCAGCTCAAATGGCCGGAATGAAAAACTGTTTTTT. Translated, it gives CASSNGRNEKLFF.

This clonotype was observed a handful of times. CDR3 loop: CASSSRDRGRYHYGYTF. DNA of the CDR3: TGTGCCAGCAGTTCCCGGGACAGGGGGCGTTATCACTATGGCTACACCTTC. The chain uses TRBV27 and TRBJ1-2; 12 nucleotides agree with TRBD1. The V and J ends lost 4 bases and 3 bases, in that order; junction bases with no gene match: 9. The germline CDR1 and CDR2 sequences are MNHEY and SMNVEV (reference sequence). The CDR3 runs to 17 residues.

J is TRBJ2-4 and V is TRBV20-1; tentatively, D is TRBD1 (6 bases). The ends were cut back, 3 bases at V and 11 bases at J, with 11 bases in the middle. This CDR3 has 11 amino acids. Germline V gene lookup returns CDR1 DFQATT and CDR2 SNEGSKA (reference sequence). The CDR3 DNA is TGCAGTGCTAGGACAGGCACCCTTCAGTACTTC. Its protein product is CSARTGTLQYF.

This chain joins TRBV5-1 and TRBJ2-1; 14 bases are shared with TRBD2. The CDR3 is made up of 17 amino acids. In germline, CDR1 is SGHRS, CDR2 YFSETQ. J was trimmed by 4 bases and V by 4 bases; bases with no gene match: 7. CDR3 nucleotide sequence: TGCGCCAGCAGCCCCGGGGGGACTAGCGGGGGATACAATGAGCAGTTCTTC. Its protein product is CASSPGGTSGGYNEQFF.

The chain is built from TRBV29-1 and TRBJ2-5, with D perhaps TRBD2 (7 bases). Trimming left V 6 bases short and J 4 bases short, with 21 bases between. Germline-derived CDR1 and CDR2 are SQVTM and ANQGSEA. The CDR3 loop spans 15 amino acids. The CDR3 coding sequence is TGCAGCGTCACCAGGGGTTTGACGGGGGGAGAGACCCAGTACTTC. This gives the protein CSVTRGLTGGETQYF.

At least ten counts were recorded for this clonotype. The genes are TRBV4-1 and TRBJ2-3; 8 bases align to TRBD2. V gave up 3 bases and J gave up 5 bases; unmatched junction bases: 7. Per germline, CDR1 MGHRA and CDR2 YSYEKL. The CDR3 totals 15 residues. CDR3 bases: TGCGCCAGCAGCCACCGAAGCGGGGGAGGAGATACGCAGTATTTT. This codes for CASSHRSGGGDTQYF.

The chain employs TRBV7-3 and TRBJ1-2; D is undetermined. Looked up from germline, CDR1 is SGHTA and CDR2 is FQGTGA. The CDR3 covers 13 residues. Trimming pared 0 bases from V and 12 bases from J, leaving 14 bases between. The CDR3 reads CASSLTKDLGDTF. The CDR3 DNA follows: TGTGCCAGCAGCTTAACTAAGGACCTCGGCGACACCTTC.

This clonotype turned up a few times. The V gene is TRBV29-1, the J gene TRBJ2-5, with D tentatively TRBD1 or TRBD2 (5 bases each). Germline CDR1 SQVTM, CDR2 ANQGSEA. CDR3 size: 14 residues. The V gene lost 2 bases and the J gene lost 3 bases, with 13 bases spanning the gap. The CDR3 coding sequence is TGCAGCGTTGAATTAGGGACCTTAAAAGAGACCCAGTACTTC. Its translation is CSVELGTLKETQYF.